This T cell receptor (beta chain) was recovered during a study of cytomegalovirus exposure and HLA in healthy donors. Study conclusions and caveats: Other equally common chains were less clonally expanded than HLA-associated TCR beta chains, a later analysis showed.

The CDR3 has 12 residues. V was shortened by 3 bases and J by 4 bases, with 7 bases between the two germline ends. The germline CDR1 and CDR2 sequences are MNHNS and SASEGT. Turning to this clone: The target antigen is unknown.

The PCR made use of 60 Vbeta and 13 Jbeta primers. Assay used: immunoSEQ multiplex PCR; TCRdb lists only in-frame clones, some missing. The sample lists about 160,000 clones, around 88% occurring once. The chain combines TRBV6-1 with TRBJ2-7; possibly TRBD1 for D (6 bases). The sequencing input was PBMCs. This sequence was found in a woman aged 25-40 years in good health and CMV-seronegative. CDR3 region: CASSDRGYEQYF. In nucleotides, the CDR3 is TGTGCCAGCAGTGACAGGGGATACGAGCAGTACTTC.